The 10 T cell receptor beta chains listed next were all sequenced from one sample in a study of radiation and T cells in renal cell carcinoma. The sample's time point: blood 4 weeks post-SBRT, at nephrectomy. The treatment was: 15 Gy SBRT to primary tumor, nephrectomy 4 weeks later. Profiled with immunoSEQ multiplex PCR; TCRdb holds only in-frame clones, not every one. The profile shows over 120,000 clones, 86% of them singletons. Sequencing used blood, obtained from a patient whose treatment included radiotherapy and nephrectomy. The receptor set was obtained from a woman aged 45-60 years with renal cell carcinoma.

This clone has a single count. The CDR3 is CASSSLGGVGTQYF. CDR3 DNA sequence: TGTGCCAGCAGCTCCTTAGGGGGAGTGGGTACGCAGTATTTT. The chain couples TRBV7-8 to TRBJ2-3; D may be TRBD1 (6 bases). Germline V gene sequence: CDR1 SGHVS, CDR2 FQNEAQ. Trimming cost V 4 bases and J 8 bases, with 16 bases left between them. CDR3 length: 14 amino acids.

The CDR3 region has the DNA TGTGCCAGTGTTACGAACACTGAAGCTTTCTTT. Protein product: CASVTNTEAFF. The chain uses TRBV25-1 and TRBJ1-1; D gene unclear. This CDR3 region has 11 residues. CDR1 is MGHDK and CDR2 is SYGVNS in the germline V gene. V was shortened by 9 bases and J by 1 base, with 6 bases between the two germline ends.

The J gene is TRBJ2-6, the V gene TRBV7-3; possibly TRBD1 for D (6 bases). The germline V gene has CDR1 SGHTA and CDR2 FQGTGA. CDR3 size: 15 residues. V lost 4 bases and J 2 bases, leaving 9 bases between the germline ends. Here the CDR3 DNA reads TGTGCCAGCAGCTCACAGGGTACTGGGGCCAACGTCCTGACTTTC. This sequence encodes CASSSQGTGANVLTF.

V usage is TRBV13 and J usage is TRBJ1-6; 7 bases are shared with TRBD1. The CDR3 sequence is 15 residues long. The V segment lost 5 bases and the J segment 9 bases; nucleotides outside the gene matches: 10. Germline CDR1 and CDR2: PRHDT and FYEKMQ (reference sequence). CDR3 DNA sequence: TGTGCCAGCAGCGGGGAACAGGGGACGGCTTCACCCCTCCACTTT. This sequence encodes CASSGEQGTASPLHF.

The J gene is TRBJ1-2, the V gene TRBV28; perhaps TRBD1 as D (5 bases). This CDR3 is built from 12 residues. Trimming stripped 8 bases from V and 6 bases from J, with 13 bases between. Germline loops: CDR1 MDHEN, CDR2 SYDVKM. This CDR3 is CASEQETDGYTF. The CDR3 nucleotides read TGTGCCAGCGAACAGGAGACGGATGGCTACACCTTC.

The V call is TRBV5-1, the J call TRBJ1-5; TRBD1 agrees at 7 bases. The V segment lost 0 bases and the J segment 3 bases; nucleotides outside the gene matches: 9. This CDR3 region has 17 residues. Germline V gene sequence: CDR1 SGHRS, CDR2 YFSETQ. The CDR3: CASSLGITGESNQPQHF. The CDR3 DNA is TGCGCCAGCAGCTTGGGAATTACAGGGGAATCCAATCAGCCCCAGCATTTT.

The rearrangement links TRBV27 to TRBJ2-5; D is unresolved. Germline-derived CDR1 and CDR2 are MNHEY and SMNVEV (reference sequence). This CDR3 comprises 13 residues. V lost 3 bases, J lost 2 bases, and 7 bases lay in between. The CDR3 bases are TGTGCCAGCAGTTTTGGAGTTCAAGAGACCCAGTACTTC. Residues: CASSFGVQETQYF.

This chain joins TRBV28 and TRBJ2-2, with a weak D call TRBD1 (6 bases). The CDR3 extends over 13 amino acids. Trimming shortened V by 11 bases and J by 0 bases, and 10 bases separated the two germline ends. Germline CDR1 reads MDHEN; CDR2 reads SYDVKM. The CDR3, as DNA: TGTGCCGGGGGCCGGGCGAACACCGGGGAGCTGTTTTTT. Its protein product is CAGGRANTGELFF.

The V and J genes are TRBV28 and TRBJ2-5; tentatively, D is TRBD1 (7 bases). CDR3 size: 13 residues. Germline assignment: CDR1 MDHEN and CDR2 SYDVKM. The V and J ends lost 6 bases and 3 bases respectively, with 11 bases between them. The chain's CDR3 is CASRRGTEETQYF. The CDR3 DNA follows: TGTGCCAGCAGACGGGGGACAGAAGAGACCCAGTACTTC.

V is TRBV5-4 and J is TRBJ2-5; 12 bases agree with TRBD2. This CDR3 contains 18 residues. Losses at the gene ends were 5 bases for V and 3 bases for J; bases not matched to a gene: 14. In germline, CDR1 is SGHNT, CDR2 YYREEE (reference sequence). For the CDR3, the DNA is TGTGCCAGCAGTATCCCGGGACTAGCGGGCCAAACGGAAGAGACCCAGTACTTC. Its protein product is CASSIPGLAGQTEETQYF.